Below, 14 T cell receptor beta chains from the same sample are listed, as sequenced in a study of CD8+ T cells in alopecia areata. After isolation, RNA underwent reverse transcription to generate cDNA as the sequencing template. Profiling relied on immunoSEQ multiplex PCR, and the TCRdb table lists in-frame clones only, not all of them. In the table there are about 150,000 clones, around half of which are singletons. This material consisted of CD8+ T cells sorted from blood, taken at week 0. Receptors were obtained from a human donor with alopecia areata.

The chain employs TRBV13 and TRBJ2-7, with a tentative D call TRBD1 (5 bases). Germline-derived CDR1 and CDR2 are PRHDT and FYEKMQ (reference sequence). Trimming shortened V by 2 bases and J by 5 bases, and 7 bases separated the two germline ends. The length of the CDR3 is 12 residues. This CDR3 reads CASSLSQDEQYF. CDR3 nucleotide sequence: TGTGCCAGCAGCTTATCACAGGACGAGCAGTACTTC.

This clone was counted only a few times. CDR3 DNA sequence: TGCAGCGTTGAATCTAGCGGTACTAGCACAGATACGCAGTATTTT. Its protein product is CSVESSGTSTDTQYF. The genes are TRBV29-1 and TRBJ2-3, with 7 bases fitting TRBD2. There are 15 residues in the CDR3. With 2 bases clipped from V and 0 bases from J, the junction kept 5 bases outside the gene matches. CDR1 and CDR2 from the germline V gene are SQVTM and ANQGSEA.

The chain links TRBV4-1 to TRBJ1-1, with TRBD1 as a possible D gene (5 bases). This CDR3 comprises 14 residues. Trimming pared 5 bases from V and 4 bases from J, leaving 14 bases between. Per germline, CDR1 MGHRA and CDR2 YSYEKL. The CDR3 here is CASSAQVLGTEAFF. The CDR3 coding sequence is TGCGCCAGCAGCGCACAGGTGCTCGGCACTGAAGCTTTCTTT.

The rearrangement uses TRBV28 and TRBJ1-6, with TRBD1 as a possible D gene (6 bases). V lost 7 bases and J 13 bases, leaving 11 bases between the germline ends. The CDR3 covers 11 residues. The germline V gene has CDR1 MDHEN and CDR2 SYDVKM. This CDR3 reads CASTQGGPLHF. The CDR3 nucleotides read TGTGCCAGCACTCAAGGGGGTCCCCTCCACTTT. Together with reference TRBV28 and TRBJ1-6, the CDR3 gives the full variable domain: DVKVTQSSRYLVKRTGEKVFLECVQDMDHENMFWYRQDPGLGLRLIYFSYDVKMKEKGDIPEGYSVSREKKERFSLILESASTNQTSMYLCASTQGGPLHFGNGTRLTVT.

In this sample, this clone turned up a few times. The DNA for the CDR3 is TGTGCCAGTCGCGGGACATCCTACAATGAGCAGTTCTTC. Its translation is CASRGTSYNEQFF. This chain joins TRBV19 and TRBJ2-1; D may match TRBD1 or TRBD2 (6 bases each). Deletions cut 8 bases from V and 1 base from J, with 9 bases between. Germline V CDR1 and CDR2: LNHDA, SQIVND (reference sequence). The CDR3 has 13 residues.

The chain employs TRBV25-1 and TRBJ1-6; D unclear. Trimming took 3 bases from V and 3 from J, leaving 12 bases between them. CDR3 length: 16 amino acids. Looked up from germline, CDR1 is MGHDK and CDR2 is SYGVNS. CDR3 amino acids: CASSESREIYNSPLHF. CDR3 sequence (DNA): TGTGCCAGCAGTGAGTCGCGGGAGATCTATAATTCACCCCTCCACTTT.

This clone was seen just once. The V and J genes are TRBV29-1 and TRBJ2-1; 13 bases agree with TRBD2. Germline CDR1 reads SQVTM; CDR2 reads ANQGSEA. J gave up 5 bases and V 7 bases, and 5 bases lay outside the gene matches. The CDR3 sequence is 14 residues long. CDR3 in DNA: TGCAGCGCCGCCGGGACTAGCGGGGACAATGAGCAGTTCTTC. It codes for CSAAGTSGDNEQFF.

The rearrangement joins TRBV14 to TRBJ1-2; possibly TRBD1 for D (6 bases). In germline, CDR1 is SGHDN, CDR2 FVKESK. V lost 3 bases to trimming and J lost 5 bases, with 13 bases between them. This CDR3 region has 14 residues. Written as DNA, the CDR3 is TGTGCCAGCAGCCAGGAACAGGGCGGGTATGGCTACACCTTC. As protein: CASSQEQGGYGYTF.

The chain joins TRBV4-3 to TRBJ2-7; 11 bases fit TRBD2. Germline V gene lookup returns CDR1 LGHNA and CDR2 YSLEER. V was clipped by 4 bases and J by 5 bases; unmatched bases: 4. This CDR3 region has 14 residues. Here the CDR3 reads CASSPKTSGDEQYF. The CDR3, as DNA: TGCGCCAGCAGCCCTAAGACTAGCGGGGACGAGCAGTACTTC.

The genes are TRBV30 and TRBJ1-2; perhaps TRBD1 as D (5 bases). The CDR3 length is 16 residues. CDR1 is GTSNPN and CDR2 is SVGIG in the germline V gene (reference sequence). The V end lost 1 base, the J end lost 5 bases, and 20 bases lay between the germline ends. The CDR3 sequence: CAWSGLRETESYGYTF. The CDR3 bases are TGTGCCTGGAGTGGCCTCAGGGAAACTGAATCTTATGGCTACACCTTC.

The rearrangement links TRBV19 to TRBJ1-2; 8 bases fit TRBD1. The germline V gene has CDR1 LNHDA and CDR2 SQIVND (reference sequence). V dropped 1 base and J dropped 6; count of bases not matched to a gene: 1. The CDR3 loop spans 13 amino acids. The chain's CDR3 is CASSIGQGNGYTF. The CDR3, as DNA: TGTGCCAGTAGTATAGGACAGGGGAATGGCTACACCTTC.

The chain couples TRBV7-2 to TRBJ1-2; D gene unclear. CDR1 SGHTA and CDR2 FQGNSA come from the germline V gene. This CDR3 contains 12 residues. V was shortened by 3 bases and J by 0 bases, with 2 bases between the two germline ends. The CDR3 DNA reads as TGTGCCAGCAGCTTTTCTAACTATGGCTACACCTTC. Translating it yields CASSFSNYGYTF.

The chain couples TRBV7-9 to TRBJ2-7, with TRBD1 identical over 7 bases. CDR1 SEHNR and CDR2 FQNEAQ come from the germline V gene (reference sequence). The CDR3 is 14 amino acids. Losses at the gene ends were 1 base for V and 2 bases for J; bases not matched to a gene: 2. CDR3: CASSLGTGAYEQYF. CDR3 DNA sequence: TGTGCCAGCAGCTTAGGGACAGGCGCCTACGAGCAGTACTTC.

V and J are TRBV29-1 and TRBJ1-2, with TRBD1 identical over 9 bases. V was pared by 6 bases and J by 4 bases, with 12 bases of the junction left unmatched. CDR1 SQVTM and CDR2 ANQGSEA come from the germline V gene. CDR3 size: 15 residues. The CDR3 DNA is TGCAGCGTCGAACACCGGGGACAGGGAACCTATGGCTACACCTTC. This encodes CSVEHRGQGTYGYTF.